Listed below are T cell receptor beta chains from one sample, sequenced in a study of OX40 agonist ivuxolimab in advanced cancers. Sequencing was performed with immunoSEQ multiplex PCR; in TCRdb, only in-frame clones are kept and a portion is missing. The sample includes 65,000 to 85,000 clones, approximately 90% seen only once; the top ten take roughly 7.5%. The sample was CD4+ or CD8+ T cells sorted from blood, taken in a trial of the OX40 agonist ivuxolimab. These receptors all come from an adult with an advanced solid tumor such as melanoma, head and neck, liver or kidney cancer. The CDR3 runs from the conserved cysteine through the conserved F or W. The order of the fields is CDR3 protein, CDR3 DNA, J gene, clone size, D gene, V gene. D genes are given only for firm matches. Part of the rows lack a size; the others show once, few, many or a class for expanded clones.

CDR3: CASSLDGGDIQYF
DNA: TGTGCCAGCAGCTTGGACGGAGGTGACATTCAGTACTTC
J: TRBJ2-4
size: .
D: .
V: TRBV7-3

CDR3: CASSLGLNTEAFF
DNA: TGTGCCAGCAGTTTAGGACTAAACACTGAAGCTTTCTTT
J: TRBJ1-1
size: .
D: .
V: TRBV27

CDR3: CASSQDGGRGHKNGYTF
DNA: TGTGCCAGCAGCCAAGACGGCGGCCGGGGACATAAAAATGGCTACACCTTC
J: TRBJ1-2
size: .
D: .
V: TRBV14

CDR3: CASRGTGDGYTF
DNA: TGTGCCAGCAGGGGCACCGGGGATGGCTACACCTTC
J: TRBJ1-2
size: .
D: .
V: TRBV5-4

CDR3: CASSWGQGGNYEQYF
DNA: TGTGCCAGCAGTTGGGGACAGGGGGGAAACTACGAGCAGTACTTC
J: TRBJ2-7
size: once
D: TRBD1
V: TRBV27

CDR3: CASSALGWRETQYF
DNA: TGTGCCAGCAGTGCACTAGGGTGGCGGGAGACCCAGTACTTC
J: TRBJ2-5
size: .
D: .
V: TRBV6-1

CDR3: CASARDGGPWGYTF
DNA: TGTGCCAGCGCAAGGGACGGAGGGCCATGGGGCTACACCTTC
J: TRBJ1-2
size: .
D: .
V: TRBV5-5

CDR3: CASSPVPGGPHYEQYF
DNA: TGTGCCAGCAGCCCCGTTCCAGGGGGACCCCACTACGAGCAGTACTTC
J: TRBJ2-7
size: .
D: TRBD1
V: TRBV9

CDR3: CASSLVDGTYEQYF
DNA: TGTGCCAGCAGCTTAGTCGACGGAACCTACGAGCAGTACTTC
J: TRBJ2-7
size: .
D: .
V: TRBV7-9

CDR3: CAWSVRIGYEQYF
DNA: TGTGCCTGGAGTGTAAGGATCGGCTACGAGCAGTACTTC
J: TRBJ2-7
size: .
D: .
V: TRBV30

CDR3: CASTKAGPSTEAFF
DNA: TGCGCCAGCACGAAGGCAGGACCGAGCACTGAAGCTTTCTTT
J: TRBJ1-1
size: .
D: .
V: TRBV5-1

CDR3: CASSPERGAYNEQFF
DNA: TGTGCCAGCTCACCTGAGCGGGGGGCGTACAATGAGCAGTTCTTC
J: TRBJ2-1
size: once
D: TRBD2
V: TRBV18

CDR3: CASSQDPRGSGNTIYF
DNA: TGCGCCAGCAGCCAAGATCCGCGGGGCAGTGGAAACACCATATATTTT
J: TRBJ1-3
size: .
D: .
V: TRBV4-3

CDR3: CASSSIKDLTGELFF
DNA: TGTGCCAGCAGTTCAATAAAGGACCTTACCGGGGAGCTGTTTTTT
J: TRBJ2-2
size: .
D: .
V: TRBV27

CDR3: CASRVRTGNYGYTF
DNA: TGTGCCAGCAGAGTTAGGACGGGAAACTATGGCTACACCTTC
J: TRBJ1-2
size: .
D: .
V: TRBV6-1

CDR3: CASSFPSSGGANEQFF
DNA: TGTGCCAGCAGCTTTCCGTCTAGCGGTGGGGCCAATGAGCAGTTCTTC
J: TRBJ2-1
size: .
D: TRBD2
V: TRBV7-8

CDR3: CASRPLAGTGVEKLFF
DNA: TGTGCCAGCCGCCCACTCGCGGGGACAGGGGTGGAAAAACTGTTTTTT
J: TRBJ1-4
size: .
D: TRBD1
V: TRBV27

CDR3: CASSYSRQGNNSPLHF
DNA: TGTGCCAGCAGTTACTCCCGACAGGGGAATAATTCACCCCTCCACTTT
J: TRBJ1-6
size: .
D: TRBD1
V: TRBV6-6

CDR3: CAWSVTTATDTQYF
DNA: TGTGCCTGGAGTGTTACGACAGCTACAGATACGCAGTATTTT
J: TRBJ2-3
size: .
D: .
V: TRBV30

CDR3: CASSQDGGGTVNTGELFF
DNA: TGCGCCAGCAGCCAAGACGGGGGCGGGACAGTGAACACCGGGGAGCTGTTTTTT
J: TRBJ2-2
size: .
D: .
V: TRBV4-3

CDR3: CASSLGRAGGAMDTQYF
DNA: TGTGCCAGCAGCTTAGGCCGCGCGGGGGGGGCGATGGATACGCAGTATTTT
J: TRBJ2-3
size: .
D: TRBD2
V: TRBV7-9

CDR3: CASSVGGGERETQYF
DNA: TGTGCCAGCAGCGTAGGCGGGGGGGAGAGGGAGACCCAGTACTTC
J: TRBJ2-5
size: .
D: TRBD2
V: TRBV9

CDR3: CASSSGLTYEQYF
DNA: TGTGCCAGCAGCTCGGGACTCACCTACGAGCAGTACTTC
J: TRBJ2-7
size: .
D: .
V: TRBV7-9

CDR3: CASNNRGTTEAFF
DNA: TGTGCCAGTAACAACAGGGGGACCACTGAAGCTTTCTTT
J: TRBJ1-1
size: few
D: TRBD1
V: TRBV19

CDR3: CASPASSYEQYF
DNA: TGTGCCAGCCCGGCCAGCTCCTACGAGCAGTACTTC
J: TRBJ2-7
size: .
D: .
V: TRBV2

CDR3: CASSLSGGGTEAFF
DNA: TGTGCCAGCAGTTTATCTGGGGGTGGGACTGAAGCTTTCTTT
J: TRBJ1-1
size: .
D: .
V: TRBV27

CDR3: CASSPRDGTYEQYF
DNA: TGTGCCAGCAGCCCACGGGACGGAACCTACGAGCAGTACTTC
J: TRBJ2-7
size: .
D: .
V: TRBV7-6

CDR3: CASSQEGPRYNSPLHF
DNA: TGTGCCAGCAGCCAAGAAGGGCCCCGATATAATTCACCCCTCCACTTT
J: TRBJ1-6
size: .
D: .
V: TRBV4-2

CDR3: CASSQGGSDEQFF
DNA: TGTGCCAGCAGTCAGGGGGGGAGCGATGAGCAGTTCTTC
J: TRBJ2-1
size: .
D: .
V: TRBV9

CDR3: CATGTYYEQYF
DNA: TGTGCCACCGGGACCTACTACGAGCAGTACTTC
J: TRBJ2-7
size: few
D: .
V: TRBV10-3

CDR3: CASSLLGGTSYEQYF
DNA: TGTGCCAGCAGTTTACTGGGGGGGACATCCTACGAGCAGTACTTC
J: TRBJ2-7
size: .
D: .
V: TRBV27

CDR3: CASSLGTGTYEQYF
DNA: TGTGCCAGCAGCTTGGGGACAGGGACGTACGAGCAGTACTTC
J: TRBJ2-7
size: .
D: TRBD1
V: TRBV11-2

CDR3: CASSLERGETQYF
DNA: TGCGCCAGCAGCTTGGAAAGGGGGGAGACCCAGTACTTC
J: TRBJ2-5
size: few
D: .
V: TRBV5-1

CDR3: CASSTGNTEAFF
DNA: TGTGCCAGCAGCACGGGGAACACTGAAGCTTTCTTT
J: TRBJ1-1
size: few
D: .
V: TRBV7-9

CDR3: CASSLAGGQGNYGYTF
DNA: TGTGCCAGCAGCTTGGCCGGAGGGCAGGGTAACTATGGCTACACCTTC
J: TRBJ1-2
size: .
D: .
V: TRBV5-6

CDR3: CASSQGLAGDYEQYF
DNA: TGTGCCAGCAGCCAAGGACTAGCGGGGGACTACGAGCAGTACTTC
J: TRBJ2-7
size: .
D: TRBD2
V: TRBV11-2

CDR3: CASSRPGVAGVSEQFF
DNA: TGTGCCAGCAGCCGACCCGGGGTAGCGGGGGTTAGTGAGCAGTTCTTC
J: TRBJ2-1
size: .
D: TRBD2
V: TRBV11-2

CDR3: CASSLLGTGNTIYF
DNA: TGTGCCAGCAGCTTACTGGGCACTGGAAACACCATATATTTT
J: TRBJ1-3
size: .
D: .
V: TRBV7-6

CDR3: CASSQYRRENF
DNA: TGCGCCAGCAGTCAGTACAGGAGGGAGAACTTC
J: TRBJ2-7
size: .
D: .
V: TRBV23-1

CDR3: CASSRTGGNQPQHF
DNA: TGTGCCAGCAGTCGAACGGGGGGCAATCAGCCCCAGCATTTT
J: TRBJ1-5
size: .
D: .
V: TRBV6-6

CDR3: CASSEVQGMNTEAFF
DNA: TGTGCCAGCAGTGAAGTGCAGGGGATGAACACTGAAGCTTTCTTT
J: TRBJ1-1
size: .
D: .
V: TRBV6-1

CDR3: CASSQEDGYQPQHF
DNA: TGCGCCAGCAGCCAAGAAGACGGGTATCAGCCCCAGCATTTT
J: TRBJ1-5
size: .
D: .
V: TRBV4-3